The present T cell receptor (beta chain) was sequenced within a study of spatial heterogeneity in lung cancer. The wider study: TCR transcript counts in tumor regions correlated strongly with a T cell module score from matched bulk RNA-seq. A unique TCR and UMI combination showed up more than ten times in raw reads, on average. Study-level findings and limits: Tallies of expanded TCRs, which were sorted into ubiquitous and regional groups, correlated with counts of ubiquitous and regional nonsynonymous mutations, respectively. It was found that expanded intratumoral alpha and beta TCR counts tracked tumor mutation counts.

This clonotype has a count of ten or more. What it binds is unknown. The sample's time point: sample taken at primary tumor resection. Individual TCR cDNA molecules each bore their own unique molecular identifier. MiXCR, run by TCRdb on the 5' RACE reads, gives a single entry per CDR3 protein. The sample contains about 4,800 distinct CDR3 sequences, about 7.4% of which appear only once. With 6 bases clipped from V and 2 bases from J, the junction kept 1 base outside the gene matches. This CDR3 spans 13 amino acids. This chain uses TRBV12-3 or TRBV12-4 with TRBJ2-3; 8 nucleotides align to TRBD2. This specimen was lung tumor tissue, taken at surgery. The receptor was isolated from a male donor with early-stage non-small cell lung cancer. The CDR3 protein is CASSGGATDTQYF. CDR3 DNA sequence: TGTGCCAGCAGCGGGGGGGCCACAGATACGCAGTATTTT.